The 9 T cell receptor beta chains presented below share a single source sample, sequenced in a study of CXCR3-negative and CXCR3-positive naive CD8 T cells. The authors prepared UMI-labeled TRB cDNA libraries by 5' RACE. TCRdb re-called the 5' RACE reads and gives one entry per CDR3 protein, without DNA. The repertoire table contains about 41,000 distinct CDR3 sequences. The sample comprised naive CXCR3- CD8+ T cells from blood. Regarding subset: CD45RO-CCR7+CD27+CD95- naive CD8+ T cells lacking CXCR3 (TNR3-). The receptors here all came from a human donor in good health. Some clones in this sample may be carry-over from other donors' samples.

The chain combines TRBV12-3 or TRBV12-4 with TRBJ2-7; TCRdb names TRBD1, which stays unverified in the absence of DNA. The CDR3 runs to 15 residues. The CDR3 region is CASSWGQALSYEQYF.

CDR3 sequence: CASSFPGQGETQYF. The chain recombines TRBV7-6 with TRBJ2-5; the TCRdb D gene call, TRBD1, has no DNA to confirm it. The CDR3 loop spans 14 amino acids. Per the germline V gene, CDR1 is SGHVS and CDR2 is FNYEAQ.

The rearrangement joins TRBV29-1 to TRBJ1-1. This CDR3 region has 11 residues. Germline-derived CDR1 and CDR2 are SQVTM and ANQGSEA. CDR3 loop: CSVWMNTEAFF.

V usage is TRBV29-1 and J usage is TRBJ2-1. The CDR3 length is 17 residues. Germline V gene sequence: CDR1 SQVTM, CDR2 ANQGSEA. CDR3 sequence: CSVRTRLTQYSYNEQFF.

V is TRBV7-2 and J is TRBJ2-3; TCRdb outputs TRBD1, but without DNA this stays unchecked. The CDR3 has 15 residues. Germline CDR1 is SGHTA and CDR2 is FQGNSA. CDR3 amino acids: CASSSDGTSTDTQYF.

The CDR3 sequence is CASSPRGEAVYEQYF. The J gene is TRBJ2-7, the V gene TRBV6-2 or TRBV6-3; TCRdb's D call of TRBD2 is untestable without DNA. The CDR3 consists of 15 residues. Germline-derived CDR1 and CDR2 are MNHEY and SVGEGT.

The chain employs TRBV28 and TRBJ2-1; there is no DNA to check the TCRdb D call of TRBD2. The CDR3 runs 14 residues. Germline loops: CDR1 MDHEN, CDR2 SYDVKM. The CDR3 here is CASSSPGLYNEQFF.

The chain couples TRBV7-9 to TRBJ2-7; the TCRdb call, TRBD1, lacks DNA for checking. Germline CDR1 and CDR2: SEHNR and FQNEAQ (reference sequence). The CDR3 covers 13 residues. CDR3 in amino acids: CASSSRTAYEQYF.

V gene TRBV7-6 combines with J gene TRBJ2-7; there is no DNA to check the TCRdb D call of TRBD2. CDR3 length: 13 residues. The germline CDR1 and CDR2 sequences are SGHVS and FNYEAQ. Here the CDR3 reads CASSVLAEYEQYF.